These 20 T cell receptor beta chains were all obtained from the same sample, sequenced in a study of tumor and adjacent non-tumor tissue in lung cancer. A modified ARM-PCR protocol with three rounds of nested PCR amplified TCRbeta. Each CDR3 protein gets one entry after TCRdb re-called the multiplex PCR reads with MiXCR. The sample consists of 100,000 to 150,000 distinct CDR3 sequences, around three fifths of them appearing once. This sample's RNA came from whole unsorted tissue. The specimen sequenced was lung tumor tissue. The receptors were sampled from a man aged 30-40 years with non-small cell lung cancer.

V gene TRBV6-6 combines with J gene TRBJ1-5; a possible D gene is TRBD1 (6 bases). The CDR3 spans 19 residues. V shed 2 bases and J shed 0 bases, with 20 bases lying between them. CDR1 is MNHNY, CDR2 SVGAGI, per germline (reference sequence). CDR3: CASSYPNRVRGFSNQPQHF. The CDR3 DNA follows: TGTGCCAGCAGTTACCCAAACAGGGTCAGGGGATTTAGCAATCAGCCCCAGCATTTT.

The rearrangement links TRBV7-3 to TRBJ2-1, with TRBD2 matching 7 bases. The length of the CDR3 is 15 residues. Germline V CDR1 and CDR2: SGHTA, FQGTGA. Unmatched junction bases numbered 5, after V lost 2 bases and J lost 4 bases. The CDR3 DNA reads as TGTGCCAGCAGCTTAGGGCTAGCGGATTACAATGAGCAGTTCTTC. This gives the protein CASSLGLADYNEQFF. Looking up the rest from reference TRBV7-3 and TRBJ2-1 gives the full variable domain: GAGVSQTPSNKVTEKGKYVELRCDPISGHTALYWYRQSLGQGPEFLIYFQGTGAADDSGLPNDRFFAVRPEGSVSTLKIQRTERGDSAVYLCASSLGLADYNEQFFGPGTRLTVL.

On this clonotype: Relative to the germline gene, one junction end is altered; a read error may explain this. CDR3 coding DNA: TGCAGTGCTTCCAACGTGGGCTATGGCTACACTTTC. Translated: CSASNVGYGYTF. V and J are TRBV20-1 and TRBJ1-2, with D unclear. In germline, CDR1 is DFQATT, CDR2 SNEGSKA (reference sequence). The CDR3 is 12 residues long.

The table lists this clonotype with many counts. The chain links TRBV6-2 or TRBV6-3 to TRBJ2-3, with TRBD2 identical over 7 bases. The germline CDR1 and CDR2 sequences are MNHEY and SVGEGT. V lost 2 bases, J lost 2 bases, and 1 base stayed unmatched. The CDR3 is 14 amino acids. CDR3 protein: CASSYGRATDTQYF. In nucleotides, the CDR3 is TGTGCCAGCAGTTACGGGAGGGCCACAGATACGCAGTATTTT.

This clonotype was counted a few times. A much bigger clone sits one base away, suggesting this may be a read error. This rearrangement joins TRBV5-6 to TRBJ2-3; 7 bases agree with TRBD2. V shed 5 bases and J 7 bases; nucleotides not matched to a gene: 16. The CDR3 extends over 16 amino acids. The germline CDR1 and CDR2 sequences are SGHDT and YYEEEE. The CDR3 region is CASSMVGLAAANTQYF. The CDR3 region has the DNA TGTGCCAGCAGTATGGTCGGGCTAGCGGCGGCGAATACGCAGTATTTT.

This clonotype was seen only a few times. This chain uses TRBV12-5 with TRBJ1-5, with D maybe TRBD1 (5 bases). Trimming removed 3 bases from V and 11 bases from J, with 17 bases in between. Germline CDR1 is LGHNT and CDR2 is FRNRAP. This CDR3 has 14 residues. The CDR3 protein is CASGLGEAEQSQHF. CDR3 bases: TGTGCTAGTGGTTTAGGGGAAGCCGAACAGTCCCAGCATTTT. The whole variable domain, remainder taken from reference TRBV12-5 and TRBJ1-5, is DARVTQTPRHKVTEMGQEVTMRCQPILGHNTVFWYRQTMMQGLELLAYFRNRAPLDDSGMPKDRFSAEMPDATLATLKIQPSEPRDSAVYFCASGLGEAEQSQHFGDGTRLSIL.

This clonotype was seen once. A much larger clone lies one base from this, so it may be a read error. This sequence joins TRBV4-1 and TRBJ1-4, with no clear D. The CDR3 runs 17 residues. Germline-derived CDR1 and CDR2 are MGHRA and YSYEKL. With 3 bases removed from V and 8 bases from J, the gap between germline ends came to 22 bases. CDR3 protein: CASSHQDHTGIGEKLFF. CDR3 nucleotide sequence: TGCGCCAGCAGCCATCAAGACCACACGGGGATAGGGGAAAAACTGTTTTTT.

With respect to this clonotype: The conserved phenylalanine or tryptophan normally closing the CDR3 is absent here, so this likely arose from a read error. The V and J genes are TRBV11-3 and TRBJ2-1; the D call may be TRBD1 or TRBD2 (5 bases each). This CDR3 has 19 amino acids. CDR1 SGHNT and CDR2 YENEEA come from the germline V gene. CDR3 nucleotides: TGTGCCAGGAGCTTAGTCCTGCTCCAGGGCGGGTTTCTGGACAATGAGCAGTTCCTC. Protein product: CARSLVLLQGGFLDNEQFL.

This clonotype has a count of ten or more. The V and J genes are TRBV6-2 or TRBV6-3 and TRBJ2-3, with D perhaps given as TRBD1 or TRBD2 (6 bases each). Trimming took off 2 bases at V and 1 base at J, with 13 bases between the two ends. The CDR3 is made up of 16 amino acids. Germline CDR1 is MNHEY and CDR2 is SVGEGT. The chain's CDR3 is CASSYRGRGGTDTQYF. The CDR3 DNA is TGTGCCAGCAGTTACAGAGGAAGGGGGGGCACAGATACGCAGTATTTT.

A remark on this clonotype: As the CDR3 is not closed by the conserved phenylalanine or tryptophan, this likely results from a read error. CDR3 sequence reads: CASSGDSQETQYS. For the CDR3, the DNA is TGTGCCAGCAGTGGGGACAGCCAAGAGACCCAGTACTCC. V is TRBV7-9 and J is TRBJ2-5; TRBD1 aligns across 7 bases. Germline-derived CDR1 and CDR2 are SEHNR and FQNEAQ (reference sequence). This CDR3 is built from 13 residues. V was clipped by 6 bases and J by 1 base; unmatched bases: 2.

The V gene is TRBV5-8, the J gene TRBJ1-4, with 8 bases identical to TRBD1. Germline V gene data show CDR1 as SGHTS and CDR2 as YDEGEE. The CDR3 is 13 residues long. The V and J ends lost 4 bases and 8 bases, in that order; junction bases with no gene match: 4. CDR3 in DNA: TGTGCCAGCAGCACCGGACAGGGAGAAAAACTGTTTTTT. It specifies CASSTGQGEKLFF. Full variable domain (remainder filled in from reference TRBV5-8 and TRBJ1-4): EAGVTQSPTHLIKTRGQQATLRCSPISGHTSVYWYQQALGLGLQFLLWYDEGEERNRGNFPPRFSGRQFPNYSSELNVNALELEDSALYLCASSTGQGEKLFFGSGTQLSVL.

This clonotype appeared a single time. A read error is possible here, since a much larger clone lies one base away. The rearrangement joins TRBV12-3 or TRBV12-4 to TRBJ2-1; D is uncertain. The CDR3 runs 12 residues. V lost 9 bases and J lost 8, with 14 bases in between. As DNA, the CDR3 is TGTGCCAGTTCTAAAAGGTTCGATGAGCAGTTCTTC. Protein sequence: CASSKRFDEQFF.

To note about this clonotype: It may be a read error: a sequence one base away is much more abundant. The chain is built from TRBV6-5 and TRBJ2-1; the D gene is possibly TRBD2 (6 bases). The V and J ends lost 2 bases and 9 bases respectively, with 17 bases between them. Germline CDR1 MNHEY, CDR2 SVGAGI. This CDR3 has 15 amino acids. In DNA form, the CDR3 reads TGTGCCAGCAGTTACGGCGGCGTGAAGGAGGGTGAGCAGTTCTTC. The encoded protein is CASSYGGVKEGEQFF.

This clonotype was found once. This may arise from a read error, as a much more abundant clone is one base away. The chain recombines TRBV6-2 or TRBV6-3 with TRBJ2-5; D might be TRBD1 (7 bases). Germline CDR1 is MNHEY and CDR2 is SVGEGT. The CDR3 totals 13 residues. The CDR3 coding sequence is TGTGCCAGCAGTCCAGGGGGGCTAGAGAGCCAGTACTTC. Amino acid sequence: CASSPGGLESQYF.

The J gene is TRBJ2-7, the V gene TRBV20-1; a weak D match, TRBD2 (6 bases). CDR1 and CDR2 from the germline V gene are DFQATT and SNEGSKA (reference sequence). V dropped 3 bases and J dropped 12 bases, with 21 bases sitting between them. This CDR3 is 13 amino acids long. The DNA of the CDR3 is TGCAGTGCTAGCGGTCCCTCGGGGGAGACCCTGTACTTC. Protein product: CSASGPSGETLYF.

Notes on this clonotype: This may be a read error: a much more frequent sequence differs by one nucleotide. The chain links TRBV11-2 to TRBJ2-1; TRBD2 agrees at 13 bases. Germline V gene data show CDR1 as SGHAT and CDR2 as FQNNGV. The CDR3 consists of 15 residues. The CDR3 DNA sequence: TGTGCCAGCAGCCCGACTAGCGGGGGGTACAATGAGCTGTTCTTC. Amino acids: CASSPTSGGYNELFF.

About this clonotype: A much larger clone sits a single nucleotide away, making a read error possible. The gene calls are TRBV5-4 and TRBJ2-6; TRBD1 or TRBD2 may be the D gene (5 bases each). Germline V lookup: CDR1 SGHNT, CDR2 YYREEE (reference sequence). The CDR3 extends over 17 amino acids. CDR3 coding DNA: TGTGCCAACAGCTTGGAGGCCAGGACAAGGGGGGCCAACGTCCTGACTTTC. Translating gives CANSLEARTRGANVLTF.

The chain is built from TRBV6-5 and TRBJ2-7; D is unresolved. The CDR3 sequence is 14 residues long. CDR1 and CDR2 from the germline V gene are MNHEY and SVGAGI. V was pared by 4 bases and J by 7 bases, with 17 bases between. CDR3 DNA: TGTGCCAGCAGTTCATTAGTGGGCACAGATGAGCAGTACTTC. Translation: CASSSLVGTDEQYF.

This clonotype appeared once. A read error may produce the germline difference seen at one junction end. This chain uses TRBV11-2 with TRBJ2-1, with a tentative D call TRBD2 (6 bases). Germline V gene data show CDR1 as SGHAT and CDR2 as FQNNGV. This CDR3 contains 15 residues. CDR3 sequence (DNA): TGTGCCAGCAGCTTTGCTAGCGCGTCCTTCAATGAACAGTTCTTC. This codes for CASSFASASFNEQFF. The whole variable domain, filled in from reference TRBV11-2 and TRBJ2-1, reads EAGVAQSPRYKIIEKRQSVAFWCNPISGHATLYWYQQILGQGPKLLIQFQNNGVVDDSQLPKDRFSAERLKGVDSTLKIQPAKLEDSAVYLCASSFASASFNEQFFGPGTRLTVL.

On this clonotype itself: A read error is possible here, since a much larger clone lies one base away. The V call is TRBV12-3 or TRBV12-4, the J call TRBJ2-7, with 9 bases lining up with TRBD1. The CDR3 is made up of 14 amino acids. Losses at the gene ends were 7 bases for V and 5 bases for J; bases not matched to a gene: 9. The CDR3: CASTRDRVDNEQYF. CDR3 coding DNA: TGTGCCAGCACCAGGGACAGGGTGGATAACGAGCAGTACTTC.